The present T cell receptor beta chain was sequenced within a study of T cells in Graves' hyperthyroidism and ophthalmopathy. Study-wide background: Peripheral blood was taken when the disease was first diagnosed, before any treatment began. Whole-study results and caveats: Ophthalmopathy got predicted by the model a median around 6.6 months before its onset.

TCR beta CDR3 regions were amplified from RNA transcripts. Initially, a first-round RT-PCR of the TCR CDR3 employed the HTBI primer set. TCRdb ran MiXCR on the multiplex PCR reads and lists one entry per CDR3 protein. The data contain approximately 520,000 distinct CDR3 sequences, less than 25% of them singletons. This clonotype was found many times. Its cognate antigen is unknown. Patients were excluded for uncontrolled infection, other autoimmune disease, pregnancy or lactation. PBMCs came from less than 11 ml fresh peripheral blood. This CDR3 is built from 18 residues. Looked up from germline, CDR1 is MNHEY and CDR2 is SVGAGI. The trim removed 3 bases at V and 9 bases at J, leaving 16 bases unmatched.

The clonotype was recovered from a man between 18 and 29 years old with Graves' hyperthyroidism. Sequenced: blood. The chain uses TRBV6-5 and TRBJ1-6; 8 bases match TRBD1. CDR3 DNA sequence: TGTGCCAGCAGTTATCCCGCTACAGGGGGGGGCGAGGGTTCACCCCTCCACTTT. Amino acid sequence: CASSYPATGGGEGSPLHF.